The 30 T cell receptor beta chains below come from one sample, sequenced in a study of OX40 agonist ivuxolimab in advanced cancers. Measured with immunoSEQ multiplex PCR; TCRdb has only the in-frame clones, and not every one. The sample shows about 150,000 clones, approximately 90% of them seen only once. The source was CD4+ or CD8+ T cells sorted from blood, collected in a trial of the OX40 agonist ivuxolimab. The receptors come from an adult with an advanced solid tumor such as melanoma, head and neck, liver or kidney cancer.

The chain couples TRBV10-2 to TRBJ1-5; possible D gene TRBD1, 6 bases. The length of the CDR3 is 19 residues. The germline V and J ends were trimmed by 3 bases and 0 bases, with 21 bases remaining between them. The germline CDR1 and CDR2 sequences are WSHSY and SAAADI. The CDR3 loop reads CASSDLIATGTLSNQPQHF. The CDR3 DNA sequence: TGCGCCAGCAGTGATCTAATCGCTACCGGGACACTTAGCAATCAGCCCCAGCATTTT.

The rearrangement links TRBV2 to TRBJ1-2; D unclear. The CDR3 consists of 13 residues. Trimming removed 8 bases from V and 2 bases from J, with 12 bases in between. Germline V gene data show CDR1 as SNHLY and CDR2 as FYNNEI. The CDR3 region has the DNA TGTGCCAGCCATATTCAGGCGAACTATGGCTACACCTTC. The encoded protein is CASHIQANYGYTF.

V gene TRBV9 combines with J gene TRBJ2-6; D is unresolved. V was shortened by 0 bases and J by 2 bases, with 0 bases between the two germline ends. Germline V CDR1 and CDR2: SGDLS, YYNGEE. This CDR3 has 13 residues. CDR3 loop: CASSVAGANVLTF. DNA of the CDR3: TGTGCCAGCAGCGTAGCTGGGGCCAACGTCCTGACTTTC.

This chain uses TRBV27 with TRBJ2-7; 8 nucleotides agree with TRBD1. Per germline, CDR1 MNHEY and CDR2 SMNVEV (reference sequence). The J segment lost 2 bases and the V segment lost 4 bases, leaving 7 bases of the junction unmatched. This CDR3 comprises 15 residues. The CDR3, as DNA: TGTGCCAGCAGTTCCCCCGGGACAGGTCCCTACGAGCAGTACTTC. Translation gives CASSSPGTGPYEQYF.

The CDR3 region has the DNA TGTGCCAGCAGTGACCAGGGACTAGCGGGCTACAATGAGCAGTTCTTC. Translation: CASSDQGLAGYNEQFF. The chain links TRBV6-4 to TRBJ2-1, with 12 bases aligning to TRBD2. CDR3 length equals 16 residues. CDR1 and CDR2 from the germline V gene are MRHNA and SNTAGT. Trimming at V came to 2 bases and at J to 3 bases, leaving 2 bases not matched to a gene.

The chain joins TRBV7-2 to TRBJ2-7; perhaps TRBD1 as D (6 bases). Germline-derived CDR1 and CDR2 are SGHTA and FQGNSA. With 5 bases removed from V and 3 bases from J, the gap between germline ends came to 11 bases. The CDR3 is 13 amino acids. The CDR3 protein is CASSRGTHYEQYF. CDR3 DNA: TGTGCCAGCAGCCGAGGGACACACTACGAGCAGTACTTC.

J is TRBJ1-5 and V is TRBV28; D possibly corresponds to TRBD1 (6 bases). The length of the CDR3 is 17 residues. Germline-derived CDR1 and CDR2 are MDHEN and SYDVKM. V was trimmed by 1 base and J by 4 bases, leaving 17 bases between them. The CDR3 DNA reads TGTGCCAGCAGTTTATCGTCGGGACATACTCTTAATCAGCCCCAGCATTTT. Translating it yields CASSLSSGHTLNQPQHF.

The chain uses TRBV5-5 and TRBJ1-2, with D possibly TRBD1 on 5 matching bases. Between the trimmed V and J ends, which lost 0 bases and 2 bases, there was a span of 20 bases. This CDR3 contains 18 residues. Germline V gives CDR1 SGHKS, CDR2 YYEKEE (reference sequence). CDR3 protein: CASSLVSGGRVRNYGYTF. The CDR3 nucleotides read TGTGCCAGCAGCTTGGTTTCCGGGGGAAGGGTACGGAACTATGGCTACACCTTC. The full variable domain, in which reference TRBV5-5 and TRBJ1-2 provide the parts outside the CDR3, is DAGVTQSPTHLIKTRGQQVTLRCSPISGHKSVSWYQQVLGQGPQFIFQYYEKEERGRGNFPDRFSARQFPNYSSELNVNALLLGDSALYLCASSLVSGGRVRNYGYTFGSGTRLTVV.

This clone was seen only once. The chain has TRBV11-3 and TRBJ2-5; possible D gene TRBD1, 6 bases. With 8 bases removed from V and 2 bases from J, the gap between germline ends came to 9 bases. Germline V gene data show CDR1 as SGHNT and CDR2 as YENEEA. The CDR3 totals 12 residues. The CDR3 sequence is CASSRGQETQYF. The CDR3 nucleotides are TGTGCCAGCTCAAGGGGGCAAGAGACCCAGTACTTC.

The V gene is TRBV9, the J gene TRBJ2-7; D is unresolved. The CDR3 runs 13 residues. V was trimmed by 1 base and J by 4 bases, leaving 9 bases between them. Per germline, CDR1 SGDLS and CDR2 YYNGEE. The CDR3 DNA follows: TGTGCCAGCAGCGTAACGGAAAGATACGAGCAGTACTTC. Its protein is CASSVTERYEQYF.

This chain's CDR3 is CASSRGTGGWNEQFF. For the CDR3, the DNA is TGTGCCAGCAGCCGTGGGACAGGGGGCTGGAATGAGCAGTTCTTC. This chain uses TRBV27 with TRBJ2-1; 12 bases line up with TRBD1. CDR3 length: 15 amino acids. Germline CDR1 MNHEY, CDR2 SMNVEV (reference sequence). Unmatched junction bases numbered 7, after V lost 6 bases and J lost 7 bases.

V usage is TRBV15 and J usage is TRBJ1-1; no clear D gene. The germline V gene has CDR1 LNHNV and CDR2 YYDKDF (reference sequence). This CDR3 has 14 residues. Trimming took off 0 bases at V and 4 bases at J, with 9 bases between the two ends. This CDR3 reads CATSRDAVGTEAFF. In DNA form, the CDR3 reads TGTGCCACCAGCAGAGATGCAGTGGGCACTGAAGCTTTCTTT. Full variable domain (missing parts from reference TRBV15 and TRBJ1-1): DAMVIQNPRYQVTQFGKPVTLSCSQTLNHNVMYWYQQKSSQAPKLLFHYYDKDFNNEADTPDNFQSRRPNTSFCFLDIRSPGLGDTAMYLCATSRDAVGTEAFFGQGTRLTVV.

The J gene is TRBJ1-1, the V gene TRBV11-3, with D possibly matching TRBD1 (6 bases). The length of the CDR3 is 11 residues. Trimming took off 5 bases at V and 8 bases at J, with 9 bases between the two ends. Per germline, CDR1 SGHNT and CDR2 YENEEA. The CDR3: CASSRTVEAFF. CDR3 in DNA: TGTGCCAGCAGCCGGACAGTCGAAGCTTTCTTT.

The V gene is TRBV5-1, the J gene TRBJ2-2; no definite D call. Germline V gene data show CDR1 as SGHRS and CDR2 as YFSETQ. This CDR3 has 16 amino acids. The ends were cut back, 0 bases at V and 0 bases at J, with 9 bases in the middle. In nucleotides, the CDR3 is TGCGCCAGCAGCTTGGCTAGGGAACCGAACACCGGGGAGCTGTTTTTT. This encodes CASSLAREPNTGELFF.

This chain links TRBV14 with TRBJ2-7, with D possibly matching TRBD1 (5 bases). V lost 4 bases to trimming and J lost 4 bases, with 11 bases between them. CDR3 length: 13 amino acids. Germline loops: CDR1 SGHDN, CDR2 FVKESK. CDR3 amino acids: CASSRQGPYEQYF. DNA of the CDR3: TGTGCCAGCAGCCGGCAGGGCCCATACGAGCAGTACTTC.

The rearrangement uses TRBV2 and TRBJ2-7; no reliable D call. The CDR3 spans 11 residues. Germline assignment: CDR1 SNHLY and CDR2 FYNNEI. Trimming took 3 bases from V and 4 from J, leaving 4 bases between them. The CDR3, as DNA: TGTGCCAGCAGTGACAGTTACGAGCAGTACTTC. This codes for CASSDSYEQYF.

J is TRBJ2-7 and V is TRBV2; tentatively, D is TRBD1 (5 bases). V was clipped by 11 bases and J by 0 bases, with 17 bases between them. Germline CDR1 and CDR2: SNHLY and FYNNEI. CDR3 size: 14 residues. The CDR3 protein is CAGKQVKSSYEQYF. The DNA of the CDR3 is TGTGCCGGGAAACAGGTAAAGAGCTCCTACGAGCAGTACTTC.

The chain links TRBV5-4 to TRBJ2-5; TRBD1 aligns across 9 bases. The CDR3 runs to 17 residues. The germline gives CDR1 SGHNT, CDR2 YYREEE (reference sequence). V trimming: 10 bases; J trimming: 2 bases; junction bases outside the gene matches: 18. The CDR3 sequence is CAYQRDSGTGPQETQYF. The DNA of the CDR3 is TGTGCCTATCAGCGGGACTCGGGGACAGGGCCACAAGAGACCCAGTACTTC.

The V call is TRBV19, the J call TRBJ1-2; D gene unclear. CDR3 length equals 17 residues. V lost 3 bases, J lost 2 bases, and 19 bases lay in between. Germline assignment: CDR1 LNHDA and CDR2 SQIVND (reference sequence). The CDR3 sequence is CASSIPVGRPSNYGYTF. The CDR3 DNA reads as TGTGCCAGTAGTATCCCCGTCGGCAGGCCTAGCAACTATGGCTACACCTTC.

The CDR3: CASSLGLAPNEQFF. The CDR3 region has the DNA TGTGCCAGCAGTTTAGGATTAGCTCCCAATGAGCAGTTCTTC. The chain links TRBV28 to TRBJ2-1; D not certain. This CDR3 spans 14 amino acids. In germline, CDR1 is MDHEN, CDR2 SYDVKM. V was cut by 2 bases and J by 6 bases, with 11 bases left in between.

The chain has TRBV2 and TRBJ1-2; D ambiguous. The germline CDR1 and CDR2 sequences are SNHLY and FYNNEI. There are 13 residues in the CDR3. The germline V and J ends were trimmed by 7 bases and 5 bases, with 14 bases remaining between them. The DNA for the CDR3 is TGTGCCAGCAATGAGGGAATTGGGTATGGCTACACCTTC. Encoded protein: CASNEGIGYGYTF.

The CDR3 DNA reads as TGTGCCAGCACACCGGCAGGACGAGGAGATACGCAGTATTTT. This codes for CASTPAGRGDTQYF. The chain uses TRBV6-5 and TRBJ2-3; D not certain. CDR1 MNHEY and CDR2 SVGAGI come from the germline V gene. CDR3 size: 14 residues. The V end lost 7 bases, the J end lost 5 bases, and 16 bases lay between the germline ends.

The CDR3 region is CASSPPDRSEAFF. CDR3 nucleotides: TGTGCCAGCAGCCCCCCGGACAGGTCTGAAGCTTTCTTT. This chain uses TRBV7-3 with TRBJ1-1; 7 bases map to TRBD1. Germline CDR1 SGHTA, CDR2 FQGTGA. The CDR3 sequence is 13 residues long. Germline trimming cut 5 bases from V and 6 bases from J; bases unmatched to any gene: 6.

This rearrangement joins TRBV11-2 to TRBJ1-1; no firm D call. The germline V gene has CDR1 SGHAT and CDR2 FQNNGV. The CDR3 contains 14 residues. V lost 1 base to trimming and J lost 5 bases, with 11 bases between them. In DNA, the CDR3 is TGTGCCAGCAGCTTAGCGGGCGGAGGAACTGAAGCTTTCTTT. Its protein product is CASSLAGGGTEAFF.

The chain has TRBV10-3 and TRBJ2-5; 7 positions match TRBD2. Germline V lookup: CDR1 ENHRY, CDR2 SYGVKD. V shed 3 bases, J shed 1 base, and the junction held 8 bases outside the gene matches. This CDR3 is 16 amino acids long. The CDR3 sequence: CAISDRLAVSQETQYF. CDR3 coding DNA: TGTGCCATCAGTGACCGGCTAGCGGTGAGCCAAGAGACCCAGTACTTC.

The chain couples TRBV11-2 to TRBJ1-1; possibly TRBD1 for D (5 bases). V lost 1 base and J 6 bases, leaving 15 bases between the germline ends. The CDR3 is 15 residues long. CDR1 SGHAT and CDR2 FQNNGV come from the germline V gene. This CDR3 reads CASSLVAGSLAEAFF. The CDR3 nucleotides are TGTGCCAGCAGCTTAGTGGCAGGGTCCCTCGCTGAAGCTTTCTTT.

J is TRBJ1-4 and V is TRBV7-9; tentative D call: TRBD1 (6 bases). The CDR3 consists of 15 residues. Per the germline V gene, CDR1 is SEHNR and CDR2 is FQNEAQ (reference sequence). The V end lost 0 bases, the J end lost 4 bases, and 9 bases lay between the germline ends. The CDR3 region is CASSLADRLNEKLFF. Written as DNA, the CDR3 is TGTGCCAGCAGCTTAGCGGACAGACTTAATGAAAAACTGTTTTTT. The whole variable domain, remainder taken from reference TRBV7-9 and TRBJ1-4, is DTGVSQNPRHKITKRGQNVTFRCDPISEHNRLYWYRQTLGQGPEFLTYFQNEAQLEKSRLLSDRFSAERPKGSFSTLEIQRTEQGDSAMYLCASSLADRLNEKLFFGSGTQLSVL.

The chain's CDR3 is CASTVGVYSNQPQHF. Written as DNA, the CDR3 is TGTGCCAGCACCGTAGGAGTTTATAGCAATCAGCCCCAGCATTTT. The genes are TRBV6-1 and TRBJ1-5; D gene unclear. The V end lost 7 bases, the J end lost 0 bases, and 13 bases lay between the germline ends. The CDR3 is 15 amino acids. Germline values: CDR1 MNHNS, CDR2 SASEGT.

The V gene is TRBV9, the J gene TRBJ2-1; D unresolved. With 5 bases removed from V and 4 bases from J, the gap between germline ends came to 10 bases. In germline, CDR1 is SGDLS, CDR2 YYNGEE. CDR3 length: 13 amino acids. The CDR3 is CASSQPPYNEQFF. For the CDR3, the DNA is TGTGCCAGCAGTCAACCCCCTTACAATGAGCAGTTCTTC.

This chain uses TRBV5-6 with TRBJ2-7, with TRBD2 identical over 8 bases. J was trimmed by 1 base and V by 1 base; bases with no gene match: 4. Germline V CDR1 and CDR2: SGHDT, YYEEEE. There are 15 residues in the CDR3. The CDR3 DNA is TGTGCCAGCAGCTTGTCGGGAGGGGGGTCCTACGAGCAGTACTTC. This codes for CASSLSGGGSYEQYF.